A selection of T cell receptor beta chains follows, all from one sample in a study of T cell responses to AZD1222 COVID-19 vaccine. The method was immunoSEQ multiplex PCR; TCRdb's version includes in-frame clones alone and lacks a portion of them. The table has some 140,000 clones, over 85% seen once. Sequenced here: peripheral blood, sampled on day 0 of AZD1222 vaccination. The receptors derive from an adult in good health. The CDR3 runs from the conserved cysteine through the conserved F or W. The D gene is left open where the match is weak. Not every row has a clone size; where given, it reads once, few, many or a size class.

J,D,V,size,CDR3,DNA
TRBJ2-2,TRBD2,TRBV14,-,CASSSRLAGTGELFF,TGTGCCAGCAGCTCCCGACTAGCCGGCACCGGGGAGCTGTTTTTT
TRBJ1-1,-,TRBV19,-,CASSIGPRDPRTEAFF,TGTGCCAGTAGTATTGGACCTCGGGACCCCCGCACTGAAGCTTTCTTT
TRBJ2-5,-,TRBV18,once,CASSSGGLQETQYF,TGTGCCAGCTCATCCGGGGGGCTTCAAGAGACCCAGTACTTC
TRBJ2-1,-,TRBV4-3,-,CASSQDVGRLQFF,TGCGCCAGCAGCCAAGATGTCGGGCGCCTGCAGTTCTTC
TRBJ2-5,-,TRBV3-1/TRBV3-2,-,CASSHGFQETQYF,TGTGCCAGCAGCCACGGGTTCCAAGAGACCCAGTACTTC
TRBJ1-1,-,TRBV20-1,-,CSASRNTEAFF,TGCAGTGCTAGCAGGAACACTGAAGCTTTCTTT
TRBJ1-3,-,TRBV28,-,CASSLGSHYSGNTIYF,TGTGCCAGCAGTTTAGGCAGTCACTACTCTGGAAACACCATATATTTT
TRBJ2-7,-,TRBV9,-,CASSVATQAYFSYEQYF,TGTGCCAGCAGCGTAGCTACTCAGGCGTACTTCTCCTACGAGCAGTACTTC
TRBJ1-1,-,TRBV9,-,CASSATGGDTEAFF,TGTGCCAGCAGCGCGACAGGAGGGGACACTGAAGCTTTCTTT
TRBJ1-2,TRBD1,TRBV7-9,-,CASSFQGAKSGYTF,TGTGCCAGCAGCTTTCAGGGGGCTAAGAGTGGCTACACCTTC
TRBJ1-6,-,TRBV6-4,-,CASSPGGSSPLHF,TGTGCCAGCAGCCCCGGGGGTAGTTCACCCCTCCACTTT
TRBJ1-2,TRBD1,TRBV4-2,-,CASRKTDRAGGYTF,TGTGCCAGCAGGAAAACCGACAGGGCCGGTGGCTACACCTTC
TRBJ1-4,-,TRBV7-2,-,CASSVQGTNEKLFF,TGTGCCAGCAGCGTGCAGGGAACTAATGAAAAACTGTTTTTT
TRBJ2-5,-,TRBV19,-,CASSREMGTQYF,TGTGCCAGTAGTAGGGAAATGGGGACCCAGTACTTC
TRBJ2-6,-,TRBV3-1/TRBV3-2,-,CASSFDYSGANVLTF,TGTGCCAGCAGCTTTGATTACTCTGGGGCCAACGTCCTGACTTTC
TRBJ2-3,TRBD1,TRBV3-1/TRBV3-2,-,CASSQLDRGEDTQYF,TGTGCCAGCAGCCAACTGGACAGGGGGGAAGATACGCAGTATTTT
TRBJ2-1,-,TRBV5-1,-,CASSPERRDNEQFF,TGCGCCAGCAGCCCCGAGCGGAGAGACAATGAGCAGTTCTTC
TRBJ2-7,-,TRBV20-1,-,CSASFRDSAQYF,TGCAGTGCTAGTTTCAGGGATTCGGCGCAGTACTTC
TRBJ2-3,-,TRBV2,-,CASSALSTDTQYF,TGTGCCAGCAGTGCACTGAGCACAGATACGCAGTATTTT
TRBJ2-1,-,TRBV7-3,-,CASSSTFHNEQFF,TGTGCCAGCAGTTCAACATTCCACAATGAGCAGTTCTTC
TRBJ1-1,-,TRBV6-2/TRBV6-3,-,CASSTRPRPGPNTEAFF,TGTGCCAGCAGTACCCGTCCGCGGCCAGGGCCGAACACTGAAGCTTTCTTT
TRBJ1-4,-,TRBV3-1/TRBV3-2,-,CASSQGSPGFQREKLFF,TGTGCCAGCAGCCAAGGGAGTCCAGGGTTTCAACGAGAAAAACTGTTTTTT
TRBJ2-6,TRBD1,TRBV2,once,CASSAGTGFYGANVLTF,TGTGCCAGCAGTGCGGGGACAGGGTTTTATGGGGCCAACGTCCTGACTTTC
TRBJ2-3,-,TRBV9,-,CASSVGGRATDTQYF,TGTGCCAGCAGCGTAGGGGGGCGCGCCACAGATACGCAGTATTTT
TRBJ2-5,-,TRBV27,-,CASSPTSGSWRETQYF,TGTGCCAGCAGTCCTACCTCGGGCTCGTGGCGGGAGACCCAGTACTTC
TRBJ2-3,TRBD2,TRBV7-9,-,CASSSNRGLAGADTQYF,TGTGCCAGCAGCTCCAATAGAGGGCTAGCGGGAGCGGATACGCAGTATTTT
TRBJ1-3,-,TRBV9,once,CASSPPDSGNTIYF,TGTGCCAGCAGCCCCCCGGACTCTGGAAACACCATATATTTT
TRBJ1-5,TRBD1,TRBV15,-,CATSKTTGQDGRPQHF,TGTGCCACCAGCAAAACGACGGGACAGGACGGAAGGCCCCAGCATTTT
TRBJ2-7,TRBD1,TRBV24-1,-,CATSNPRGQGTYEQYF,TGTGCCACCAGTAATCCCCGTGGACAGGGCACCTACGAGCAGTACTTC
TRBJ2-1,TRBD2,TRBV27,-,CASSYTTGTISGGEQFF,TGTGCCAGCAGTTACACTACCGGGACTATCTCGGGGGGTGAGCAGTTCTTC
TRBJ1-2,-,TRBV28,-,CASSRTATETLYGYTF,TGTGCCAGCAGCAGGACAGCCACCGAGACCCTATATGGCTACACCTTC
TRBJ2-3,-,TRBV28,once,CASSFSRRTGGTDTQYF,TGTGCCAGCAGTTTCTCACGTCGGACGGGGGGCACAGATACGCAGTATTTT
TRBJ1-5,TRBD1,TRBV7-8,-,CASSLGTGVQPQHF,TGTGCCAGCAGCTTAGGGACAGGGGTTCAGCCCCAGCATTTT
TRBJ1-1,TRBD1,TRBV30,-,CAWRQPLQGASTEAFF,TGTGCCTGGAGGCAACCTCTACAGGGGGCGAGCACTGAAGCTTTCTTT
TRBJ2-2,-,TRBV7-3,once,CASGTPSGELFF,TGTGCCAGCGGGACCCCCTCCGGGGAGCTGTTTTTT
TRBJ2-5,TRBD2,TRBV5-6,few,CASSSLGSGMFETQYF,TGTGCCAGCAGCTCCCTGGGTAGCGGGATGTTCGAGACCCAGTACTTC
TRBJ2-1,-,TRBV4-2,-,CASSPGRAGKYNEQFF,TGTGCCAGCAGCCCTGGCAGGGCGGGAAAATACAATGAGCAGTTCTTC
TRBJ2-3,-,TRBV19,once,CASSIFENTDTQYF,TGTGCCAGTAGTATCTTCGAAAACACAGATACGCAGTATTTT
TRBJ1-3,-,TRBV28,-,CASSFVGSGNTIYF,TGTGCCAGCAGTTTCGTGGGATCTGGAAACACCATATATTTT
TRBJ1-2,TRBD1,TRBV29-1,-,CSGPRTGIRGYTF,TGCAGCGGCCCTAGGACAGGCATCCGTGGCTACACCTTC
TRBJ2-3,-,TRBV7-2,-,CASSFTDTQYF,TGTGCCAGCAGCTTCACAGATACGCAGTATTTT
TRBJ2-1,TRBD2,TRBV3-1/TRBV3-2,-,CASSRTSGTYNEQFF,TGTGCCAGCAGTCGAACTAGCGGGACTTACAATGAGCAGTTCTTC
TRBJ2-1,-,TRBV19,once,CASSIGVGAGNLFF,-
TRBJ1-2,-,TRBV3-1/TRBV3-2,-,CASSLTNYGYTF,TGTGCCAGCAGCCTAACTAACTATGGCTACACCTTC
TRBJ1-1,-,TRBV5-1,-,CASSLQWNTEAFF,TGCGCCAGCAGCCTTCAATGGAACACTGAAGCTTTCTTT
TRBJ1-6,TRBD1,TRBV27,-,CASSLTTGAYNSPLHF,TGTGCCAGCAGTTTAACGACAGGGGCCTATAATTCACCCCTCCACTTT
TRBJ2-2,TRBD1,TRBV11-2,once,CASSTRTGANTGELFF,TGTGCCAGCAGTACTAGGACAGGGGCGAACACCGGGGAGCTGTTTTTT
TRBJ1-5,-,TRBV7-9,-,CASSSTSGNQPQHF,TGTGCCAGCAGCTCAACTTCGGGCAATCAGCCCCAGCATTTT
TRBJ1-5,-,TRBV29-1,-,CSVADGVLGNQPQHF,TGCAGCGTTGCGGACGGGGTCCTGGGCAATCAGCCCCAGCATTTT